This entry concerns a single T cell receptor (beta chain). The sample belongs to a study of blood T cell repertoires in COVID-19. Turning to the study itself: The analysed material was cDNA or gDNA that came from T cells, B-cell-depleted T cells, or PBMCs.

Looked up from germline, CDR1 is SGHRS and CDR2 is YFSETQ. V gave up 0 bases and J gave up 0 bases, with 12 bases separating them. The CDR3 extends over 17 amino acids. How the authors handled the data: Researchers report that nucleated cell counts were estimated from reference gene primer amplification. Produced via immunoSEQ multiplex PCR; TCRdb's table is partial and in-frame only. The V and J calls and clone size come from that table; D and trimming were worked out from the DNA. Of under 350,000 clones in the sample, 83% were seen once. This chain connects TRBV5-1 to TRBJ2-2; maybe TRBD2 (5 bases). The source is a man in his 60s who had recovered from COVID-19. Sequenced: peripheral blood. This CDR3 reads CASSLGERRPNTGELFF. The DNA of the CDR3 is TGCGCCAGCAGCTTGGGGGAGCGCCGCCCGAACACCGGGGAGCTGTTTTTT.